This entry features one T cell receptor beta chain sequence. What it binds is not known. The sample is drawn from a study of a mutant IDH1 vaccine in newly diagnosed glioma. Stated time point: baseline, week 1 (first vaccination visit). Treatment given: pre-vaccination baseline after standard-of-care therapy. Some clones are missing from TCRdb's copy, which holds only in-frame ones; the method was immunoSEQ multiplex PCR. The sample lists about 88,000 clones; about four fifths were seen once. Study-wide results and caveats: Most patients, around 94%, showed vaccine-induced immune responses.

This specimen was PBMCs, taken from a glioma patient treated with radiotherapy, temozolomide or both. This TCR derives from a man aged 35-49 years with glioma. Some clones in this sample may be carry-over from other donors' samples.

The CDR3 reads CASSTTRGYQPQHF. Here the CDR3 DNA reads TGTGCCAGCAGTACCACAAGGGGTTATCAGCCCCAGCATTTT. The chain recombines TRBV6-5 with TRBJ1-5, with a tentative D call TRBD1 (5 bases). The CDR3 is made up of 14 amino acids. Trimming pared 5 bases from V and 5 bases from J, leaving 13 bases between. Germline loops: CDR1 MNHEY, CDR2 SVGAGI.